A single sample is the source of the 11 T cell receptor beta chains below, sequenced in a study of chronic HIV infection and antiretroviral therapy. TCRdb reanalysed the 5' RACE reads using MiXCR and keeps one entry per CDR3 protein. The sample gives some 37,000 distinct CDR3 sequences, about 8.1% of which show up once; 2.5% to 3.5% is in the top ten. The sequenced sample consisted of peripheral blood. The receptors stem from an adult who had HIV and had not received antiretroviral therapy, or was an uninfected healthy control (not recorded which).

This clonotype has only a few counts. The chain combines TRBV7-2 with TRBJ2-7; D not resolved. V lost 4 bases and J lost 2, with 12 bases in between. This CDR3 has 14 amino acids. Germline V gene data show CDR1 as SGHTA and CDR2 as FQGNSA. CDR3 DNA sequence: TGTGCCAGCAGCTACACCAACCCAGCCTACGAGCAGTACTTC. Its translation: CASSYTNPAYEQYF.

In this sample, this clonotype turned up many times. V usage is TRBV5-1 and J usage is TRBJ2-5, with D maybe TRBD2 (7 bases). Germline-derived CDR1 and CDR2 are SGHRS and YFSETQ. CDR3 length: 15 residues. V shed 4 bases and J shed 5 bases, with 18 bases lying between them. CDR3 loop: CASSTPSGGSETQYF. CDR3 nucleotide sequence: TGCGCCAGCAGCACCCCTTCGGGGGGCAGTGAGACCCAGTACTTC. Filled out from reference TRBV5-1 and TRBJ2-5, the complete variable domain reads KAGVTQTPRYLIKTRGQQVTLSCSPISGHRSVSWYQQTPGQGLQFLFEYFSETQRNKGNFPGRFSGRQFSNSRSEMNVSTLELGDSALYLCASSTPSGGSETQYFGPGTRLLVL.

This clonotype was seen a handful of times. The chain couples TRBV28 to TRBJ2-1, with 11 nucleotides matching TRBD2. The CDR3 contains 16 residues. In germline, CDR1 is MDHEN, CDR2 SYDVKM. Trimming at V came to 6 bases and at J to 0 bases, leaving 4 bases not matched to a gene. CDR3 sequence reads: CASSSLAGASYNEQFF. CDR3 coding DNA: TGTGCCAGCAGCTCACTAGCGGGAGCCTCCTACAATGAGCAGTTCTTC.

This clonotype was counted between two and nine times. The J gene is TRBJ2-3, the V gene TRBV2; 9 bases match TRBD2. The CDR3 length is 15 residues. CDR1 is SNHLY, CDR2 FYNNEI, per germline. Trimming cost V 3 bases and J 6 bases; bases outside gene matches: 7. The CDR3: CASSDWGLAADTQYF. The CDR3 DNA sequence: TGTGCCAGCAGTGATTGGGGACTAGCAGCGGATACGCAGTATTTT.

As to this clonotype: This may come from a read error, since a much larger clone is one base off. The chain is built from TRBV5-1 and TRBJ1-1, with a tentative D call TRBD1 (6 bases). V gave up 3 bases and J gave up 12 bases, with 18 bases separating them. Germline V gives CDR1 SGHRS, CDR2 YFSETQ. The CDR3 runs to 13 residues. The CDR3 nucleotides are TGCGCCAGCAGCTCTCGACAGGCTAAAGAAACTTTCTTT. The encoded protein is CASSSRQAKETFF.

This clonotype was counted between two and nine times. The V call is TRBV4-3, the J call TRBJ2-1; D may be TRBD1 or TRBD2 (5 bases each). Per the germline V gene, CDR1 is LGHNA and CDR2 is YSLEER. The CDR3 sequence is 15 residues long. V lost 4 bases and J lost 2, with 12 bases in between. Here the CDR3 reads CASSPGTTTYNEQFF. In DNA, the CDR3 is TGCGCCAGCAGCCCCGGGACGACAACCTACAATGAGCAGTTCTTC.

This clonotype was seen more than once but under ten times. This chain joins TRBV28 and TRBJ2-7; 7 nucleotides agree with TRBD1. V lost 5 bases, J lost 0 bases, and 7 bases stayed unmatched. The germline V gene has CDR1 MDHEN and CDR2 SYDVKM. The CDR3 is made up of 15 amino acids. The CDR3 DNA reads as TGTGCCAGCAGTCCCCACAGGGGAAGCTCCTACGAGCAGTACTTC. Its translation: CASSPHRGSSYEQYF.

About this clonotype: A read error is possible here, since a much larger clone lies one base away. The chain is built from TRBV9 and TRBJ2-3; 7 bases align to TRBD1. TRBJ1-5 matches the DNA end more closely, so the J call is doubtful. The CDR3 extends over 14 amino acids. Germline-derived CDR1 and CDR2 are SGDLS and YYNGEE. In DNA form, the CDR3 reads TGTGCCAGCAGCCTCCTCGACAGGGCAGATACGCAGCATTTT. Translating gives CASSLLDRADTQHF.

Many counts were recorded for this clonotype. The chain has TRBV29-1 and TRBJ1-1; D remains unclear. Germline CDR1 reads SQVTM; CDR2 reads ANQGSEA. Trimming pared 3 bases from V and 1 base from J, leaving 6 bases between. This CDR3 has 12 amino acids. The DNA for the CDR3 is TGCAGCGTTGACGGTAAGAACACTGAAGCTTTCTTT. This encodes CSVDGKNTEAFF.

The chain combines TRBV20-1 with TRBJ1-5; possible D gene TRBD1, 5 bases. V was trimmed by 3 bases and J by 5 bases, leaving 17 bases between them. The CDR3 runs to 15 residues. The germline V gene has CDR1 DFQATT and CDR2 SNEGSKA (reference sequence). CDR3 DNA sequence: TGCAGTGCTAGTCAGGGTGGGGGAAGGGATCAGCCCCAGCATTTT. Protein: CSASQGGGRDQPQHF.

At least ten counts were recorded for this clonotype. This chain uses TRBV28 with TRBJ2-1, with D uncertain. The germline V gene has CDR1 MDHEN and CDR2 SYDVKM. There are 14 residues in the CDR3. Trimming stripped 6 bases from V and 1 base from J, with 10 bases between. Here the CDR3 reads CASRPLGSYNEQFF. The CDR3 DNA sequence: TGTGCCAGCAGACCTTTGGGGTCCTACAATGAGCAGTTCTTC. The full variable domain, with the rest looked up from reference TRBV28 and TRBJ2-1, is DVKVTQSSRYLVKRTGEKVFLECVQDMDHENMFWYRQDPGLGLRLIYFSYDVKMKEKGDIPEGYSVSREKKERFSLILESASTNQTSMYLCASRPLGSYNEQFFGPGTRLTVL.